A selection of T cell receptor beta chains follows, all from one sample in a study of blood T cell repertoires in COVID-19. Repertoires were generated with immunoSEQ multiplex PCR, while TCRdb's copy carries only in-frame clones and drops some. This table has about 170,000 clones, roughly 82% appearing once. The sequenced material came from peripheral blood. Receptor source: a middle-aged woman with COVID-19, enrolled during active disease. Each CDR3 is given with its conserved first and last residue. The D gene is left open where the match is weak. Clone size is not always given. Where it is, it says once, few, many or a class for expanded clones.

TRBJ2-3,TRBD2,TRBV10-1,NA,TGCGCCAGCACCCCCCCGTGGACTAGCGGTGCAGTAGATACGCAGTATTTT,CASTPPWTSGAVDTQYF
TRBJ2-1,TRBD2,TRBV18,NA,TGTGCCAGCTCACCTCCTAGCGGGGGGGCCCTTGAGCAGTTCTTC,CASSPPSGGALEQFF
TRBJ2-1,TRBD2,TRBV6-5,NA,TGTGCCAGCAGGCCCCTAGCGGGAGGCAATGAGCAGTTCTTC,CASRPLAGGNEQFF
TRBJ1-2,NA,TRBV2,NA,TGTGCCAGCAGTGCGGCCGGGGCGGGAAACGGTGGCTACACCTTC,CASSAAGAGNGGYTF
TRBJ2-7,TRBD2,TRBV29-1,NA,TGCAGCGTTATTGAGACTAGCATGCACTACGAGCAGTACTTC,CSVIETSMHYEQYF
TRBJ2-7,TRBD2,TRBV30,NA,TGTGCCTGGAGTGCAGGATCGAACTACAGAGCGGGAGGGCCGGACGAGCAGTACTTC,CAWSAGSNYRAGGPDEQYF
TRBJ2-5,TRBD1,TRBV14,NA,TGTGCCAGCAGAAGACAGGGGCTCGGGGAGACCCAGTACTTC,CASRRQGLGETQYF
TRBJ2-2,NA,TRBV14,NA,TGTGCCAGCAGCCAAGGGACAGCGAACACCGGGGAGCTGTTTTTT,CASSQGTANTGELFF
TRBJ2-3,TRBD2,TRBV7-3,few,TGTGCCAGCAGCCGTAGCGGGGGAAGCACAGATACGCAGTATTTT,CASSRSGGSTDTQYF
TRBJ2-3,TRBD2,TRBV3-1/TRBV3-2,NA,TGTGCCAGCAGCCAGGTGTTAGCGGGGGGGCATAATGCAGATACGCAGTATTTT,CASSQVLAGGHNADTQYF
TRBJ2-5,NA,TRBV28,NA,TGTGCCAGCGGGTATCCAGACAGGTCGGGAGAGACCCAGTACTTC,CASGYPDRSGETQYF
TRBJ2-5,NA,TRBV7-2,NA,TGTGCCAGCAGCATGAGCGGAGAATTCGGGACCCAGTACTTC,CASSMSGEFGTQYF
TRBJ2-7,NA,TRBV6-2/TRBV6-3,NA,TGTGCCAGCAGCCATAGCTCCTACGAGCAGTACTTC,CASSHSSYEQYF
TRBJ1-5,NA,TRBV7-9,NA,TGTGCCAGCAGCTTAGACCACAGTAAGCCCCAGCATTTT,CASSLDHSKPQHF
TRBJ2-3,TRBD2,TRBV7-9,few,TGTGCCAGCAGCTTTGTAGGACTCCGTGCGGGGGCAGATACGCAGTATTTT,CASSFVGLRAGADTQYF
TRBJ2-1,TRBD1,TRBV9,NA,TGTGCCAGCAGCAGACGACAGGGCAATGAGCAGTTCTTC,CASSRRQGNEQFF
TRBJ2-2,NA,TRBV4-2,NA,TGTGCCAGCAGCCGGGGGAGGGGGTCCGGGGAGCTGTTTTTT,CASSRGRGSGELFF
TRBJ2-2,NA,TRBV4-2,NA,TGTGCCAGCAGCCAAGAACTAGGGGGACGGCTCGTATCCGGGGAGCTGTTTTTT,CASSQELGGRLVSGELFF
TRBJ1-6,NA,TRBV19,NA,TGTGCCAGCAAAAAGGGGAATTCACCCCTCCACTTT,CASKKGNSPLHF
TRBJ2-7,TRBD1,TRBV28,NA,TGTGCCAGCTCCAGGACAGGGGCAGGCTACGAGCAGTACTTC,CASSRTGAGYEQYF
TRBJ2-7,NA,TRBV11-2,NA,TGTGCCAGCAGCCGAGGCTCCCGTCCCGAGCAGTACTTC,CASSRGSRPEQYF
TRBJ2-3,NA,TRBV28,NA,TGTGCCAGCAGTTTAGTCACGGGAGATACAGATACGCAGTATTTT,CASSLVTGDTDTQYF
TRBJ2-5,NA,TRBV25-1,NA,TGTGCCAGTTCAGGGCTGGAGACCCAGTACTTC,CASSGLETQYF
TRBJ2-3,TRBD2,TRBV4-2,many,TGTGCCAGCAGCCAAGGGGGGGTAGCGGGAGATACGCAGTATTTT,CASSQGGVAGDTQYF
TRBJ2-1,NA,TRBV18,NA,TGTGCCAGCTCACCTGAAGGCACTAGGAACAATGAGCAGTTCTTC,CASSPEGTRNNEQFF
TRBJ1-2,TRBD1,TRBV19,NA,TGTGCCAGTAGTACGGACAGGGGCAATATTTATGGCTACACCTTC,CASSTDRGNIYGYTF
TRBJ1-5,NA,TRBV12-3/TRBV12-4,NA,TGTGCCAGCACTCAGGCGGGTTTAGAGCCCCAGCATTTT,CASTQAGLEPQHF
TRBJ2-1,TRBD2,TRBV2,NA,TGTGCCAGCAGTGAAAGGGAGGGGTGGCAGTTCTTC,CASSEREGWQFF
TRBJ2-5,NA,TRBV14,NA,TGTGCCAGCAGCCGGGCCCTGACGAGGGTTGGGGAGACCCAGTACTTC,CASSRALTRVGETQYF
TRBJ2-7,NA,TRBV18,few,TGTGCCAGCTCACCGTACAGGGAGCGGGAGCAGTACTTC,CASSPYREREQYF
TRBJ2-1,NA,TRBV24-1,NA,TGTGCCACCAGCTCCCCTTACAATGAGCAGTTCTTC,CATSSPYNEQFF
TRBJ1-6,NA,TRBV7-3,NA,TGTGCCAGCAGCCTGAACTTTGGTTCACCCCTCCACTTT,CASSLNFGSPLHF
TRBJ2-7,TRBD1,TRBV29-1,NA,TGCAGCGTAGATACCGGGACAGGGGACGAGCAGTACTTC,CSVDTGTGDEQYF
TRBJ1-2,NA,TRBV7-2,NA,TGTGCCAGCAGCTTACTCCCCGACAGACCCTTC,CASSLLPDRPF
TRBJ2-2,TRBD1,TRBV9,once,TGTGCCAGCAGCGCTTATCCAGACAGGGGGGCCGGGGAGCTGTTTTTT,CASSAYPDRGAGELFF
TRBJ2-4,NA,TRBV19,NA,TGTGCCAGTAGTATTAGGGGTCTAGTAGCCAAAAACATTCAGTACTTC,CASSIRGLVAKNIQYF
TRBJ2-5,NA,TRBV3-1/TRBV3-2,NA,TGTGCCAGCAGCCAAGGTCTCACAGACCAAGAGACCCAGTACTTC,CASSQGLTDQETQYF
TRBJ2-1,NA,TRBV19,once,TGTGCCAGTACAGGGTACAATGAGCAGTTCTTC,CASTGYNEQFF
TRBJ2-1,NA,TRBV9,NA,TGTGCCAGCAGCGCCGGACTGAACTACAATGAGCAGTTCTTC,CASSAGLNYNEQFF
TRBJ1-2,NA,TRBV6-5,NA,TGTGCCAGCAGGCCCACCGGGACTCTGGGAGGCTACACCTTC,CASRPTGTLGGYTF
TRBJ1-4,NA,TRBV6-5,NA,TGTGCCAGCAGCACTGGTGGTGAAAAACTGTTTTTT,CASSTGGEKLFF
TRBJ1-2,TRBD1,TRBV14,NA,TGTGCCAGCAGCCAAGGACAGGGCCATGGCTACACCTTC,CASSQGQGHGYTF
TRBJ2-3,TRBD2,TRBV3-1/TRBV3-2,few,TGTGCCAGCAGCCAAGACCTTAGCGGGGGCGACCTCAATACGCAGTATTTT,CASSQDLSGGDLNTQYF